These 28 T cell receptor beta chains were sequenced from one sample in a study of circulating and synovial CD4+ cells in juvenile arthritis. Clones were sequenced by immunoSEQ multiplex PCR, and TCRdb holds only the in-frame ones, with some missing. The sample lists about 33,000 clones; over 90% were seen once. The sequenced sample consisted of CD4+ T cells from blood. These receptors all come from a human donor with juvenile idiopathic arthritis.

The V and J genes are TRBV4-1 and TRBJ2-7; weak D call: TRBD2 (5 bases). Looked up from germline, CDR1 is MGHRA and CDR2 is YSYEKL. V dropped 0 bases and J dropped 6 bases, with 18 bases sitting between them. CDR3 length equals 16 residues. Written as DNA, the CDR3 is TGCGCCAGCAGCCAAGATCTCGGACTGTCACTACGCGAGCAGTACTTC. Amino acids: CASSQDLGLSLREQYF.

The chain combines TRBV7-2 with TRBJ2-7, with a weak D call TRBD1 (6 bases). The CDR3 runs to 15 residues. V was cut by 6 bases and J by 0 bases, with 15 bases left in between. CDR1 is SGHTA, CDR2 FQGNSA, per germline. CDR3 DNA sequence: TGTGCCAGCAGACACACAGGGAGCAACTCCTACGAGCAGTACTTC. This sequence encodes CASRHTGSNSYEQYF.

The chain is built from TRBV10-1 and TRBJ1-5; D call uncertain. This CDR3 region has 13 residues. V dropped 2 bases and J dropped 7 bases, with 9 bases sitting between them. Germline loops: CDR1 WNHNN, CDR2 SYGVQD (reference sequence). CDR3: CASSEDSLQPQHF. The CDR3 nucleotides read TGCGCCAGCAGTGAGGACTCGTTGCAGCCCCAGCATTTT.

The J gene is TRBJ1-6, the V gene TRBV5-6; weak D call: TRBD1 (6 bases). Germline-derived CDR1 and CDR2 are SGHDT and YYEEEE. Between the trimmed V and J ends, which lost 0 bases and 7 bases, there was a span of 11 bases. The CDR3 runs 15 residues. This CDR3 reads CASSLDRVKNSPLHF. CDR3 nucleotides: TGTGCCAGCAGCTTGGACAGGGTTAAGAATTCACCCCTCCACTTT.

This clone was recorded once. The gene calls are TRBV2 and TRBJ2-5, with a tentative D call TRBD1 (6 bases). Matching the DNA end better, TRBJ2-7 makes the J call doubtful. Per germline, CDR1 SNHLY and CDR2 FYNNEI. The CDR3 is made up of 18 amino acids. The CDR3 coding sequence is TGTGCCAGCAGTGATATCCGAAACAGGGACACCCATCTATACGAGCAGTACTTC. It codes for CASSDIRNRDTHLYEQYF.

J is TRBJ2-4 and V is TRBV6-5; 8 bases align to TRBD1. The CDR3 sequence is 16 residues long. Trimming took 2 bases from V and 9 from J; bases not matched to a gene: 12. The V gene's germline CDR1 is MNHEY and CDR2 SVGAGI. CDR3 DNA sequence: TGTGCCAGCAGTTACCCGGCCGGGACAGGAGGAGTCATTCAGTACTTC. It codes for CASSYPAGTGGVIQYF.

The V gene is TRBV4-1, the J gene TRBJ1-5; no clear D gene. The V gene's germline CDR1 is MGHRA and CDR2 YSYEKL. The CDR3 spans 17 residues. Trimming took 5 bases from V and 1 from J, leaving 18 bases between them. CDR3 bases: TGCGCCAGCAGCAACCTTTACGGGGTAGCCAGCAATCAGCCCCAGCATTTT. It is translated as CASSNLYGVASNQPQHF.

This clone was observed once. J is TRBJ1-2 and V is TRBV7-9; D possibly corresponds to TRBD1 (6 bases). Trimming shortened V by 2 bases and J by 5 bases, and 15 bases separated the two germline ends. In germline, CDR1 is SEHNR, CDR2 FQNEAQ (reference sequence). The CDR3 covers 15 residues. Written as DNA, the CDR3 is TGTGCCAGCAGCTTAACGGGGGGCTTAACTTATGGCTACACCTTC. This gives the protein CASSLTGGLTYGYTF.

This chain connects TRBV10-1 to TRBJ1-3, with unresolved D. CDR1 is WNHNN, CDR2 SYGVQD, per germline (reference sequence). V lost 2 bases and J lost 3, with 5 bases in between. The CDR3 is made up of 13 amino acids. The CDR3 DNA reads TGCGCCAGCAGTGAGAGCCATGGAAACACCATATATTTT. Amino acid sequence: CASSESHGNTIYF.

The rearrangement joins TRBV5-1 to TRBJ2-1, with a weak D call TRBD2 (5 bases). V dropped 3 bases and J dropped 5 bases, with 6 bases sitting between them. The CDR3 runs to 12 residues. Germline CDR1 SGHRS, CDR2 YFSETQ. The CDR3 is CASSWTDNEQFF. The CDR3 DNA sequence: TGCGCCAGCAGCTGGACTGACAATGAGCAGTTCTTC.

The CDR3 nucleotides read TGTGCCAGCAGCTTAGGGCAGGGGGCATGGTTAAACACTGAAGCTTTCTTT. It encodes CASSLGQGAWLNTEAFF. V is TRBV7-9 and J is TRBJ1-1, with 8 bases fitting TRBD1. V shed 1 base, J shed 2 bases, and the junction held 9 bases outside the gene matches. There are 17 residues in the CDR3. From germline, CDR1 is SEHNR and CDR2 FQNEAQ (reference sequence). The full variable domain, completed using reference TRBV7-9 and TRBJ1-1, is DTGVSQNPRHKITKRGQNVTFRCDPISEHNRLYWYRQTLGQGPEFLTYFQNEAQLEKSRLLSDRFSAERPKGSFSTLEIQRTEQGDSAMYLCASSLGQGAWLNTEAFFGQGTRLTVV.

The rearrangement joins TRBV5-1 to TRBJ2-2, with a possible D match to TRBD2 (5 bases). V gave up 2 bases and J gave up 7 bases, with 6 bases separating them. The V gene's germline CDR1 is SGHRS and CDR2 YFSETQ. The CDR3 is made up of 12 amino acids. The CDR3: CASSFGSGELFF. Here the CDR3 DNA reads TGCGCCAGCAGCTTTGGGAGCGGGGAGCTGTTTTTT.

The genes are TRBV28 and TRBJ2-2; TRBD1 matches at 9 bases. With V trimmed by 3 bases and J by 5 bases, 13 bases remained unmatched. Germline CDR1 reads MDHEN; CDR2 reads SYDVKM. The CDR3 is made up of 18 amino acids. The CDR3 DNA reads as TGTGCCAGCAGTTTGAGGTGGTACGGACAGGGGATGACCGGGGAGCTGTTTTTT. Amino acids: CASSLRWYGQGMTGELFF. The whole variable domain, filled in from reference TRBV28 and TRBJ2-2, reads DVKVTQSSRYLVKRTGEKVFLECVQDMDHENMFWYRQDPGLGLRLIYFSYDVKMKEKGDIPEGYSVSREKKERFSLILESASTNQTSMYLCASSLRWYGQGMTGELFFGEGSRLTVL.

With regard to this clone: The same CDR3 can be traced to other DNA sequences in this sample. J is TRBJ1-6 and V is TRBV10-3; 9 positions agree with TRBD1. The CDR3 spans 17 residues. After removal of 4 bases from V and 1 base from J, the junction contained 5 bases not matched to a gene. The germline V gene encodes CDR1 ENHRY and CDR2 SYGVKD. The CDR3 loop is CAISARDRESYNSPLHF. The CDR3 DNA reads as TGTGCCATCAGTGCCCGGGACAGGGAATCCTATAATTCACCCCTCCACTTT.

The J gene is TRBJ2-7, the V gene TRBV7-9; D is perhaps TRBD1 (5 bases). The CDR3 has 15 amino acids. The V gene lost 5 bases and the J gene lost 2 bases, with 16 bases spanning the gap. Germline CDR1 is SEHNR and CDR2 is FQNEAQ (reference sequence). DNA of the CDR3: TGTGCCAGCAGCACCGTAGGGGTAAATGCCTACGAGCAGTACTTC. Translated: CASSTVGVNAYEQYF.

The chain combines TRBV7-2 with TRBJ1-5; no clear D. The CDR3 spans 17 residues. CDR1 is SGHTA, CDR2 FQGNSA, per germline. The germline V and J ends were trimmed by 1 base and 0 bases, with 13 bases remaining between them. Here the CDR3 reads CASSLVGGRYSNQPQHF. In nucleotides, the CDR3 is TGTGCCAGCAGCTTAGTCGGAGGACGGTATAGCAATCAGCCCCAGCATTTT.

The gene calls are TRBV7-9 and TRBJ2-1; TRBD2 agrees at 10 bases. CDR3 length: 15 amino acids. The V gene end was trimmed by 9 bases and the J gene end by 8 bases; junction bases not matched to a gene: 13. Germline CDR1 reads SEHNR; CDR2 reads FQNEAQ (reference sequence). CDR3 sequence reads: CARRAASGRDDEQFF. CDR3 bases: TGTGCCAGACGTGCAGCTAGCGGGAGAGACGATGAGCAGTTCTTC.

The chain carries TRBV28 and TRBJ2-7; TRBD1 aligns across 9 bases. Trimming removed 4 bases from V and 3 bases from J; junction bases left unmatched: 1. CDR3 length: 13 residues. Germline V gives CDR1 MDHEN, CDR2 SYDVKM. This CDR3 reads CASSSGQGYEQYF. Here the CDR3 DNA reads TGTGCCAGCAGTTCGGGACAGGGCTACGAGCAGTACTTC.

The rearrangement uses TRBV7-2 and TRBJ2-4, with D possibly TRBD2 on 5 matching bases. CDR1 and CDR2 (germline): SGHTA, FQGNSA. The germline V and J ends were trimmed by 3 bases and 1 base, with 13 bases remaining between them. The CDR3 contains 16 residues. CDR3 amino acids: CASSFSVGSAKNIQYF. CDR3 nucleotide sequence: TGTGCCAGCAGCTTTTCCGTTGGGAGCGCCAAAAACATTCAGTACTTC.

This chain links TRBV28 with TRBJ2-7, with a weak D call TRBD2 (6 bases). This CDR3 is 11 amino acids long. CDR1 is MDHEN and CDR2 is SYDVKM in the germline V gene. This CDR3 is CVVGSSYEQYF. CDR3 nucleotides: TGTGTGGTCGGGAGCTCCTACGAGCAGTACTTC.

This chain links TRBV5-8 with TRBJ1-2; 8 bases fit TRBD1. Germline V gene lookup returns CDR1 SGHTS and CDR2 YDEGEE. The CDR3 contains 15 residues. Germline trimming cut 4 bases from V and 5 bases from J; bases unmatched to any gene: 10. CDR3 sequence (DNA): TGTGCCAGCAGCCAGTGGACAGGGATGATGTATGGCTACACCTTC. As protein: CASSQWTGMMYGYTF.

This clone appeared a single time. As DNA, the CDR3 is TGTGCCAGCAGCGTACGCGGGGCCAATGAGCAGTTCTTC. Its protein is CASSVRGANEQFF. The genes are TRBV9 and TRBJ2-1; a possible D gene is TRBD2 (6 bases). V was cut by 1 base and J by 6 bases, with 8 bases left in between. The CDR3 is 13 residues long. CDR1 is SGDLS, CDR2 YYNGEE, per germline.

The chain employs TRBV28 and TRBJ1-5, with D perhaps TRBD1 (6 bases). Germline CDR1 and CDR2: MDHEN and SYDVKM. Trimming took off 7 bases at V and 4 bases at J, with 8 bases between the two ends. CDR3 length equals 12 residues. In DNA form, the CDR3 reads TGTGCCAGCAAGGGGGGGAATCAGCCCCAGCATTTT. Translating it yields CASKGGNQPQHF.

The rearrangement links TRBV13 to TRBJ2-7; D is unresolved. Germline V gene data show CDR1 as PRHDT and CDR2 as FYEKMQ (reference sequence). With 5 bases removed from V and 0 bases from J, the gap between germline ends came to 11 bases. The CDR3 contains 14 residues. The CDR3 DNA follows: TGTGCCAGCAGCCGACACCAGAGCTCCTACGAGCAGTACTTC. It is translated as CASSRHQSSYEQYF. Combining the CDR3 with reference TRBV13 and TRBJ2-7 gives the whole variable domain AAGVIQSPRHLIKEKRETATLKCYPIPRHDTVYWYQQGPGQDPQFLISFYEKMQSDKGSIPDRFSAQQFSDYHSELNMSSLELGDSALYFCASSRHQSSYEQYFGPGTRLTVT.

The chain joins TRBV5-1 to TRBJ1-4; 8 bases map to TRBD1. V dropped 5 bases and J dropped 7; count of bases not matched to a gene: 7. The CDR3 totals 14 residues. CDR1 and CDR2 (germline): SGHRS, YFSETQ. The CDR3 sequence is CASSIDRGGEKLFF. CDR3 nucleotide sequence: TGCGCCAGCAGTATCGACAGGGGTGGTGAAAAACTGTTTTTT.

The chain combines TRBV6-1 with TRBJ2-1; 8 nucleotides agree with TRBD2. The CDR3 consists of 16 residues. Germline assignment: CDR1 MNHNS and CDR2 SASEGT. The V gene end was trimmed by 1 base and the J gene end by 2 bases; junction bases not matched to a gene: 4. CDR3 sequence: CASSEDGSGAYNEQFF. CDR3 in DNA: TGTGCCAGCAGTGAAGATGGTAGCGGGGCCTACAATGAGCAGTTCTTC.

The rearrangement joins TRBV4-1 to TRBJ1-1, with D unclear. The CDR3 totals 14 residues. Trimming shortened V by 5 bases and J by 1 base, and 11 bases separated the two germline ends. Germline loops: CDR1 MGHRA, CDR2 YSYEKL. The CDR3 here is CASSRGNGNTEAFF. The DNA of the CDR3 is TGCGCCAGCAGCAGAGGTAACGGGAACACTGAAGCTTTCTTT.

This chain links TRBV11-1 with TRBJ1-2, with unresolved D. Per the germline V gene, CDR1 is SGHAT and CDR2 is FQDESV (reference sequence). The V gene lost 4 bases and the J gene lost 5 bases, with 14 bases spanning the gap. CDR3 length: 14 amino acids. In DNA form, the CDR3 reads TGTGCCAGCAGCTCACACGGAGGGTCTTATGGCTACACCTTC. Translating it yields CASSSHGGSYGYTF.